Included here is one T cell receptor beta chain sequence, with context. These data are taken from a study of blood T cell repertoires in COVID-19. Overall study context: Samples taken during acute and convalescent COVID-19 were collected in the United States, Italy and Spain. Sources were T cells, B-cell-depleted T cells, or PBMCs; the material itself was cDNA or gDNA.

Authors' methods: Amplification from reference gene primers served as the basis for estimated nucleated cell counts. Clones were sequenced by immunoSEQ multiplex PCR, and TCRdb holds only the in-frame ones, with some missing. V and J calls and clone size come straight from that table; D and trimming were deduced from the DNA. In the table there are 25,000 to 30,000 clones, about 80% of which are singletons. Between the trimmed V and J ends, which lost 0 bases and 4 bases, there was a span of 12 bases. The CDR3 consists of 15 residues. Germline V gene sequence: CDR1 MNHEY, CDR2 SMNVEV (reference sequence).

This receptor was obtained from a woman in her 70s with acute or convalescent COVID-19. The rearrangement joins TRBV27 to TRBJ1-1, with no clear D. The material sequenced was peripheral blood. In nucleotides, the CDR3 is TGTGCCAGCAGTTTATCACCGGGGAGGAGCACTGAAGCTTTCTTT. Amino acid sequence: CASSLSPGRSTEAFF.